The next 21 T cell receptor beta chains were all read from a single sample in a study of glioma-infiltrating T cells. Amplification of TCR alpha and beta CDR3 regions from RNA used iRepertoire nested multiplex PCR. MiXCR was run by TCRdb on the multiplex PCR reads, yielding one entry per CDR3 protein. The data contain 95,000 to 110,000 distinct CDR3 sequences, around 29% of them singletons. The sequencing sample was made of glioma tissue, nonneoplastic brain tissue, or PBMCs (not recorded which). These receptors were collected from a human donor with low-grade glioma or glioblastoma, undergoing nonglioma brain surgery, or in good health (not recorded which).

This clonotype showed up many times. The chain is built from TRBV6-1 and TRBJ1-3; D might be TRBD1 (5 bases). Germline values: CDR1 MNHNS, CDR2 SASEGT. This CDR3 spans 14 amino acids. The ends were cut back, 7 bases at V and 4 bases at J, with 14 bases in the middle. The CDR3 bases are TGTGCCAGCACCAACCCCGGGGGAGGAAACACCATATATTTT. This gives the protein CASTNPGGGNTIYF.

This clonotype showed up many times. The chain carries TRBV7-2 and TRBJ1-6; the D gene is possibly TRBD1 (6 bases). The CDR3 spans 16 residues. Trimming shortened V by 4 bases and J by 4 bases, and 14 bases separated the two germline ends. Germline loops: CDR1 SGHTA, CDR2 FQGNSA. The CDR3 DNA follows: TGTGCCAGCAGCTCAATGAGAGGGGGATATAATTCACCCCTCCACTTT. Translated: CASSSMRGGYNSPLHF.

This clonotype was picked up many times. The V and J genes are TRBV28 and TRBJ2-7; D is perhaps TRBD1 (6 bases). This CDR3 is built from 15 residues. V gave up 6 bases and J gave up 1 base, with 16 bases separating them. Germline V gives CDR1 MDHEN, CDR2 SYDVKM. In nucleotides, the CDR3 is TGTGCCAGCAGACAGCAACAGGGTGGGTCCTACGAGCAGTACTTC. This encodes CASRQQQGGSYEQYF.

V and J are TRBV6-1 and TRBJ2-2, with a tentative D call TRBD1 (6 bases). V lost 5 bases and J 2 bases, leaving 12 bases between the germline ends. Per germline, CDR1 MNHNS and CDR2 SASEGT. This CDR3 spans 15 amino acids. In DNA form, the CDR3 reads TGTGCCAGCAGTACTTGGACAGCTAACACCGGGGAGCTGTTTTTT. Translation: CASSTWTANTGELFF.

The chain recombines TRBV4-2 with TRBJ2-3, with 7 bases that match TRBD1. J gave up 0 bases and V 4 bases, and 1 base lay outside the gene matches. CDR3 length: 14 residues. The V gene's germline CDR1 is LGHNA and CDR2 YNFKEQ. CDR3 in DNA: TGTGCCAGCAGCCCACAGGGGAGCACAGATACGCAGTATTTT. Residues: CASSPQGSTDTQYF.

This clonotype was detected ten times or more. V is TRBV7-8 and J is TRBJ1-4; D gene unclear. Germline loops: CDR1 SGHVS, CDR2 FQNEAQ. The CDR3 totals 13 residues. Trimming left V 1 base short and J 7 bases short, with 7 bases between. CDR3 amino acids: CASSLGVVEKLFF. DNA for the CDR3: TGTGCCAGCAGCTTAGGTGTGGTTGAAAAACTGTTTTTT. The variable domain in full, completed from reference TRBV7-8 and TRBJ1-4, reads GAGVSQSPRYKVAKRGQDVALRCDPISGHVSLFWYQQALGQGPEFLTYFQNEAQLDKSGLPSDRFFAERPEGSVSTLKIQRTQQEDSAVYLCASSLGVVEKLFFGSGTQLSVL.

Sample share makes this clonotype medium-sized. The chain employs TRBV6-2 or TRBV6-3 and TRBJ2-3; 8 bases are a match to TRBD2. The CDR3 extends over 19 amino acids. Trimming took 0 bases from V and 2 from J; bases not matched to a gene: 13. In germline, CDR1 is MNHEY, CDR2 SVGEGT. The CDR3 coding sequence is TGTGCCAGCAGTTACTCGAGAAGTCTAGCGGGTCCGGACACAGATACGCAGTATTTT. This encodes CASSYSRSLAGPDTDTQYF.

The CDR3 DNA reads as TGTGCCAGCAGCTTTGGGGGGTTAAGAGACACCTTC. This gives the protein CASSFGGLRDTF. J is TRBJ1-2 and V is TRBV5-4; D perhaps matches TRBD1 (5 bases). The CDR3 has 12 residues. The germline V and J ends were trimmed by 2 bases and 12 bases, with 14 bases remaining between them. Germline V CDR1 and CDR2: SGHNT, YYREEE (reference sequence).

Note on this clonotype: This may stem from a read error, because a much larger clone lies one nucleotide away. The V call is TRBV7-9, the J call TRBJ2-1; D perhaps matches TRBD1 (5 bases). CDR1 is SEHNR and CDR2 is FQNEAQ in the germline V gene (reference sequence). The CDR3 has 16 residues. As DNA, the CDR3 is TGTCCCAGCAGCCCGTCCATGGGGCCATTCTACAATGAGCAGTTCTTC. Protein: CPSSPSMGPFYNEQFF.

The chain recombines TRBV9 with TRBJ2-3; 8 bases align to TRBD1. Germline values: CDR1 SGDLS, CDR2 YYNGEE. The CDR3 runs to 15 residues. With V trimmed by 1 base and J by 4 bases, 5 bases remained unmatched. The CDR3 sequence is CASSVQDREPDTQYF. As DNA, the CDR3 is TGTGCCAGCAGCGTACAGGACAGGGAACCAGATACGCAGTATTTT.

CDR3 in DNA: TGTGCCAGCAGTTTCAGAGCGGGGAGGATCACAGATACGCAGTATTTT. Protein: CASSFRAGRITDTQYF. The chain uses TRBV27 and TRBJ2-3, with 7 bases matching TRBD2. Germline values: CDR1 MNHEY, CDR2 SMNVEV (reference sequence). The CDR3 length is 16 residues. The junction had 8 bases not matched to a gene; V was cut back by 3 bases and J by 2 bases.

This clonotype was recorded at least ten times. V gene TRBV6-6 combines with J gene TRBJ2-2; D may match TRBD1 or TRBD2 (5 bases each). In germline, CDR1 is MNHNY, CDR2 SVGAGI (reference sequence). This CDR3 has 19 amino acids. Trimming shortened V by 2 bases and J by 0 bases, and 19 bases separated the two germline ends. This CDR3 is CASSYASGWGTTNTGELFF. CDR3 sequence (DNA): TGTGCCAGCAGTTACGCCTCAGGGTGGGGGACCACGAACACCGGGGAGCTGTTTTTT.

This clonotype was observed at least ten times. This chain joins TRBV28 and TRBJ1-2; D uncertain. CDR3 length equals 14 residues. Germline lookup yields CDR1 MDHEN and CDR2 SYDVKM. Trimming shortened V by 2 bases and J by 4 bases, and 11 bases separated the two germline ends. In DNA form, the CDR3 reads TGTGCCAGCAGTTTAGCCCCAAGATCCTATGGCTACACCTTC. Its translation: CASSLAPRSYGYTF.

This clonotype was counted many times. This sequence joins TRBV7-8 and TRBJ2-1; D uncertain. V shed 6 bases and J shed 4 bases, with 16 bases lying between them. The length of the CDR3 is 15 residues. CDR1 and CDR2 from the germline V gene are SGHVS and FQNEAQ. CDR3 amino acids: CASSIRRVGYNEQFF. The CDR3 DNA sequence: TGTGCCAGCAGTATCCGTAGGGTTGGGTACAATGAGCAGTTCTTC.

A note on this clonotype: An end of the junction does not agree with germline; a read error may underlie this. The chain joins TRBV6-1 to TRBJ2-5; TRBD2 agrees at 7 bases. The CDR3 sequence is 16 residues long. Germline V CDR1 and CDR2: MNHNS, SASEGT. CDR3 protein: CASSPEAGSNQETQYF. Here the CDR3 DNA reads TGTGCCAGCAGCCCTGAAGCGGGGAGCAATCAAGAAACCCAGTACTTC.

Remarks on this clonotype: This sequence may be a read error, since a much larger clone differs from it by one base. V gene TRBV2 combines with J gene TRBJ1-1; no reliable D call. From germline, CDR1 is SNHLY and CDR2 FYNNEI. The CDR3 has 12 residues. The CDR3 spells CARSDSHTGAFF. As DNA, the CDR3 is TGTGCCAGATCGGACTCACACACTGGAGCTTTCTTT.

A few counts support this clonotype. The V call is TRBV4-3, the J call TRBJ1-2, with TRBD1 as a possible D gene (6 bases). This CDR3 is built from 16 residues. Trimming removed 0 bases at V and 1 base at J, with 12 bases between. CDR1 is LGHNA and CDR2 is YSLEER in the germline V gene. The CDR3 DNA sequence: TGCGCCAGCAGCCAAGATGGAGGCAGGGGTAACTATGGCTACACCTTC. Translation gives CASSQDGGRGNYGYTF.

In this sample, this clonotype turned up many times. CDR3 nucleotides: TGTGCCAGTAAGAGCGATTATCAGCCCCAGCATTTT. It codes for CASKSDYQPQHF. The V gene is TRBV19, the J gene TRBJ1-5; no clear D gene. Germline values: CDR1 LNHDA, CDR2 SQIVND (reference sequence). CDR3 length equals 12 residues. Trimming shortened V by 7 bases and J by 5 bases, and 9 bases separated the two germline ends.

Turning to this clonotype: One base away lies a much larger clone, so this may be a sequencing read error. The V and J genes are TRBV18 and TRBJ1-1; D remains unclear. Trimming stripped 2 bases from V and 3 bases from J, with 13 bases between. Per germline, CDR1 KGHSH and CDR2 LQKENI. The length of the CDR3 is 15 residues. Here the CDR3 reads CASSPAFELDTEAFF. The CDR3 coding sequence is TGTGCCAGCTCACCAGCGTTCGAGCTGGACACTGAAGCTTTCTTT.

This clonotype was detected many times. The chain combines TRBV4-2 with TRBJ2-3; no definite D call. Germline V lookup: CDR1 LGHNA, CDR2 YNFKEQ. Deletions cut 1 base from V and 2 bases from J, with 10 bases between. CDR3 length: 15 residues. The CDR3 reads CASSQGTWVTDTQYF. The CDR3 DNA reads TGTGCCAGCAGCCAAGGAACCTGGGTCACAGATACGCAGTATTTT.

The DNA of the CDR3 is TGTGCCAGTAGTATGGACGCGGACCGAAACACCATATATTTT. Its translation: CASSMDADRNTIYF. The V call is TRBV19, the J call TRBJ1-3, with unresolved D. V dropped 3 bases and J dropped 5 bases, with 11 bases sitting between them. This CDR3 has 14 residues. Germline assignment: CDR1 LNHDA and CDR2 SQIVND (reference sequence).